This TCR beta chain was found in a study of T cells in Graves' hyperthyroidism and ophthalmopathy (dated by TCRdb to about 2019). For context, the study as a whole: Peripheral blood was sampled at the time of initial diagnosis, prior to any treatment. To identify TCR V-J signatures that set the groups apart, the researchers used a discovery cohort of 100 or so patients, made up of 40 to 45 with Graves' ophthalmopathy and 57 with stable Graves' hyperthyroidism. An independent validation cohort of 18 to 20 hyperthyroidism patients and 15 or so patients who later progressed to ophthalmopathy tested prospective prediction of ophthalmopathy. For training and testing, the 100 or so patients in the discovery cohort were randomly divided in a 7:3 ratio. The study also compared thyroid tissue and blood T-cell repertoires from roughly 6 Graves' hyperthyroidism patients. After sampling, hyperthyroidism patients received methimazole starting at 30 mg daily, and ophthalmopathy patients received high-dose intravenous methylprednisolone. The paper describes TCR Vbeta CDR3 sequencing of around 140 peripheral blood samples, made up of 43 ophthalmopathy patients, roughly 72 hyperthyroidism patients and roughly 17 progressor patients.

In this sample, this clonotype turned up many times. Its antigen is currently not known. Per-nucleotide qualities are absent, and no much larger clonotype sits a single base away. The TCR beta CDR3 regions were amplified from the RNA transcripts. A first-round RT-PCR of the TCR CDR3 used the HTBI primer set with the Qiagen OneStep RT-PCR kit. Libraries were constructed in a second round of multiplex PCR, after which size selection and purification were carried out. Paired-end sequencing of the libraries was performed with 100 bp reads on an Illumina HiSeq2000. From the authors' description of their analysis: SOAPnuke was used to process the raw data, throwing out any read that contained adapters or uncalled bases, had a mean Phred below 15, or lacked an exact constant-primer or identifier match. COPE v1.2.5 was used to merge the high-quality paired reads, and each unique nucleotide sequence was defined as a clonotype. Clonotypes were aligned to IMGT TRBV, TRBD and TRBJ reference segments using MiTCR v1.1. Only V-J combinations with frequency above 0.0001, covering 99.2% of repertoires, were analysed. The TCS score was defined as F50 (clonal expansion) divided by E x V (chaos), with BLOSUM62-based TCRdist calculated between CDR3 peptides within each V-J. Welch's t-statistics and random forest reduced around 520 V-J features to under 15, which were used in a naive Bayes classifier (R e1071). TCRdb itself trimmed the public reads at Q25 with fastp, ran MiXCR and retained productive beta chains. Records with the same CDR3 protein are collapsed into one entry carrying the most frequent genes and DNA. TCRdb, not the original authors, processed these V and J calls. Here the sample has around 540,000 distinct CDR3 sequences; about 16% occur a single time. The ten largest clones represent approximately 30% of the sample.

Overall study outcomes, separate from this receptor: Sample size was not statistically predetermined, and blinding of investigators to group allocation was not performed. Most expanded thyroid clonotypes (frequency above 0.001) were also detected in blood, suggesting blood repertoires may reflect thyroid immune responses. In validation, the model predicted progression to ophthalmopathy a median of roughly six months before onset, with approximately 71% sensitivity and roughly 79% specificity. A model built on a 13 V-J signature distinguished ophthalmopathy from stable hyperthyroidism, reaching over 85% sensitivity and around 81% specificity in cross-validation and 80%/75% in testing.

In the ophthalmopathy patients, disease was moderately to severely active, with a Clinical Activity Score of 3 or more, a NOSPECS grade of 4 or more, and a duration of less than 3 months. Any patient with an uncontrolled infection, another autoimmune disease, pregnancy or lactation was excluded. Diagnoses relied on clinical symptoms, serum thyroxine and TRAb, thyroid ultrasound and orbital computed tomography. PBMCs were isolated from roughly 10 ml of fresh peripheral blood by Ficoll-Paque density gradient centrifugation. Total RNA was extracted using Trizol reagent, and RNA quality was assessed on an Agilent 2100 Bioanalyzer. The receptor was isolated from a woman aged 25 to 39 with Graves' ophthalmopathy. Sequenced: blood.

For the CDR3, the sequence is CSAIPKGSMNTEAFF. The base sequence is TGCAGTGCTATACCGAAGGGTTCCATGAACACTGAAGCTTTCTTT. Recombination linked TRBV20-1 to TRBJ1-1, with an unclear D gene assignment. Trimming removed 4 bases from V and 0 bases from J, leaving 15 bases between the germline ends. From the cysteine through the phenylalanine, the CDR3 covers 15 amino acids. Only the CDR3 DNA stays, 45 bases, in frame from base 1. The germline V gene (reference sequence) provides CDR1 DFQATT and CDR2 SNEGSKA.